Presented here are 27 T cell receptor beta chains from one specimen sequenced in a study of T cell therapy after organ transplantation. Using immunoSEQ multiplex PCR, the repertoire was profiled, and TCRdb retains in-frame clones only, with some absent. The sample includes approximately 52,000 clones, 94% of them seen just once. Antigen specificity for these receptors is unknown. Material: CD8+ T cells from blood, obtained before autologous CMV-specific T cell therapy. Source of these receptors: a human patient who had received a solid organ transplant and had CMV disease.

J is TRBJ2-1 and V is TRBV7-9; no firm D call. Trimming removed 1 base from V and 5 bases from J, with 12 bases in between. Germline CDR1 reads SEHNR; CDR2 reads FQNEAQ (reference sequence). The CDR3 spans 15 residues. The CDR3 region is CASSLVSFRDNEQFF. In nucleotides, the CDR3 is TGTGCCAGCAGCTTAGTTAGTTTCCGGGACAATGAGCAGTTCTTC.

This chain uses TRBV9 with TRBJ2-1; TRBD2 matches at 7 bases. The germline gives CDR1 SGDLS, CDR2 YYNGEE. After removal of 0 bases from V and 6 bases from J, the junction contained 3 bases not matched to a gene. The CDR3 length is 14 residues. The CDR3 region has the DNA TGTGCCAGCAGCGTAGGACTAGCCTCCAATGAGCAGTTCTTC. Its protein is CASSVGLASNEQFF.

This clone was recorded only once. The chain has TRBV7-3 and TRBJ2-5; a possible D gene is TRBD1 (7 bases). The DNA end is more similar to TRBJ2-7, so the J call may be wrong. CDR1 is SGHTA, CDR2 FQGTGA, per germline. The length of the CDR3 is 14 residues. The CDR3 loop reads CASSLGGGAYEQYF. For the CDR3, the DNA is TGTGCCAGCAGCTTAGGAGGGGGCGCCTACGAGCAGTACTTC.

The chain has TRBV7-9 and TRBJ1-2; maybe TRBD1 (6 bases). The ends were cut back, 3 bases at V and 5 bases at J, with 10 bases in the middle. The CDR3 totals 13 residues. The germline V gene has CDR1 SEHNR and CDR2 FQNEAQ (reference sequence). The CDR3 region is CASSFGGSYGYTF. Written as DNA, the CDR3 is TGTGCCAGCAGCTTTGGGGGCAGTTATGGCTACACCTTC.

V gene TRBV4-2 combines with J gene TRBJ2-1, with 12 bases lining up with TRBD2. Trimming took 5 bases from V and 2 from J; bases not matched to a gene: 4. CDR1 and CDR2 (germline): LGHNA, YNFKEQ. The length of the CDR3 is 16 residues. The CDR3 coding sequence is TGTGCCAGCAGCGAAGCTAGCGGGAGGGCCTACAATGAGCAGTTCTTC. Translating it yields CASSEASGRAYNEQFF.

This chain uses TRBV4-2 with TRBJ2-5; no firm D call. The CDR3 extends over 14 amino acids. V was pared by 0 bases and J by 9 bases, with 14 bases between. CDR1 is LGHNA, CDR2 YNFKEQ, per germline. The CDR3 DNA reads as TGTGCCAGCAGCCAAGATAGGACCTCCATGCCCCAGTACTTC. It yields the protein CASSQDRTSMPQYF.

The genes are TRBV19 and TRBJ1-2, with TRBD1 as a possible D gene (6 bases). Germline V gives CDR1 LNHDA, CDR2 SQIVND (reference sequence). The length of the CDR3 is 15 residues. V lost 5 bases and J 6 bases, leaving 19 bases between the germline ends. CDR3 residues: CASSANLQGTDGYTF. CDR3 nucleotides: TGTGCCAGTAGTGCTAATCTCCAGGGGACCGATGGCTACACCTTC. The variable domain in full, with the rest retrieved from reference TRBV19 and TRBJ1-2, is DGGITQSPKYLFRKEGQNVTLSCEQNLNHDAMYWYRQDPGQGLRLIYYSQIVNDFQKGDIAEGYSVSREKKESFPLTVTSAQKNPTAFYLCASSANLQGTDGYTFGSGTRLTVV.

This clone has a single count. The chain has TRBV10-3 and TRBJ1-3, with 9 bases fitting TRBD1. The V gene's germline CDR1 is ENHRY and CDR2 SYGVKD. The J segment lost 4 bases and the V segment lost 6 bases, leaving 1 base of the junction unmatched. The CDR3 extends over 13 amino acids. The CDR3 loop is CAISDRGGNTIYF. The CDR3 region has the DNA TGTGCCATCAGCGACAGGGGGGGAAACACCATATATTTT.

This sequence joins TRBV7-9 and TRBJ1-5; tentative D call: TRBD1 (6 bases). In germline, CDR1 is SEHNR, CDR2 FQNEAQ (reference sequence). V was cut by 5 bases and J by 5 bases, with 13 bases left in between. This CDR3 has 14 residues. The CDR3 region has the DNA TGTGCCAGCAGCCGTACAGGGAGCGATCAGCCCCAGCATTTT. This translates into CASSRTGSDQPQHF. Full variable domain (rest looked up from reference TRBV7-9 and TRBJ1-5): DTGVSQNPRHKITKRGQNVTFRCDPISEHNRLYWYRQTLGQGPEFLTYFQNEAQLEKSRLLSDRFSAERPKGSFSTLEIQRTEQGDSAMYLCASSRTGSDQPQHFGDGTRLSIL.

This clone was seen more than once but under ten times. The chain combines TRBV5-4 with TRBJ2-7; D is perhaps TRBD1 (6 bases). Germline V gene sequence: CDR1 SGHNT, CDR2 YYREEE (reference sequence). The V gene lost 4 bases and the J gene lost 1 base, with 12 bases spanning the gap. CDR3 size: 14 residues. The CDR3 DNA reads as TGTGCCAGCAGCGAAGCCAGGGGATCCTACGAGCAGTACTTC. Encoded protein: CASSEARGSYEQYF.

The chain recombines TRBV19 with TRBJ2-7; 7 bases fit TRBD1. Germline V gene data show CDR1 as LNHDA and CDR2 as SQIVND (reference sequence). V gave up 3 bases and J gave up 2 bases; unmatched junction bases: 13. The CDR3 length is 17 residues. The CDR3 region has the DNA TGTGCCAGTAGTATGTACCCCGGGACAGTTCTCACCTACGAGCAGTACTTC. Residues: CASSMYPGTVLTYEQYF.

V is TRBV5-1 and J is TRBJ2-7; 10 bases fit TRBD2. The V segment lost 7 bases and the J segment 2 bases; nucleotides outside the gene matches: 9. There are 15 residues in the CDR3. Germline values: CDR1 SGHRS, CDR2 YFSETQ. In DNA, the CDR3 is TGCGCCAGCCGCCTGGGACTAGCGACCCCCTACGAGCAGTACTTC. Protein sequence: CASRLGLATPYEQYF.

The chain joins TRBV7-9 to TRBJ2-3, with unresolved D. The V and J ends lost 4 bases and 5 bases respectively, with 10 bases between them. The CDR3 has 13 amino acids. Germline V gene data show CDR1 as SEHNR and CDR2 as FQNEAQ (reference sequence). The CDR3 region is CASSSWTGDTQYF. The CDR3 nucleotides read TGTGCCAGCAGCTCCTGGACGGGAGATACGCAGTATTTT.

The CDR3 coding sequence is TGCGCCAGCAGCCCAGACAGTGGAGTTAACTATGGCTACACCTTC. It specifies CASSPDSGVNYGYTF. The rearrangement joins TRBV4-1 to TRBJ1-2; D is possibly TRBD1 (5 bases). Germline loops: CDR1 MGHRA, CDR2 YSYEKL. The CDR3 runs 15 residues. The ends were cut back, 4 bases at V and 1 base at J, with 13 bases in the middle.

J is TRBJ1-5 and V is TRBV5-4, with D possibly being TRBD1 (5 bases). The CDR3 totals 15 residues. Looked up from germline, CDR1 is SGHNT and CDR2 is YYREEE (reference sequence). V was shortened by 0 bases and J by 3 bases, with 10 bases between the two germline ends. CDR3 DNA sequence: TGTGCCAGCAGCTTGGGAGGGGCCCCCAATCAGCCCCAGCATTTT. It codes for CASSLGGAPNQPQHF.

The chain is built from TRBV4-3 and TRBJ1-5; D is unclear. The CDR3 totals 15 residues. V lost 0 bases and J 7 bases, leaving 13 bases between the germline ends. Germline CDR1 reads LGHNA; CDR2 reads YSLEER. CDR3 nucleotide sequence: TGCGCCAGCAGCCAAGATTACGGGGTAGGACAGCCCCAGCATTTT. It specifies CASSQDYGVGQPQHF.

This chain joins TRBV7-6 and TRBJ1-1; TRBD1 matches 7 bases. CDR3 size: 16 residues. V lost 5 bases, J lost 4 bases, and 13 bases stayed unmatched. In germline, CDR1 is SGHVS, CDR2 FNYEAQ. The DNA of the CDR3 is TGTGCCAGCAGCCACGACAGGGTTGGTGGGGTCACTGAAGCTTTCTTT. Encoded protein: CASSHDRVGGVTEAFF.

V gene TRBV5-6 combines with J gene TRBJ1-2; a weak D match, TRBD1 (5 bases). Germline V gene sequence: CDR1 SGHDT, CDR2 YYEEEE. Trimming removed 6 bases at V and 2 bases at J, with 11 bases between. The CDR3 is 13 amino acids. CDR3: CASTPGGNYGYTF. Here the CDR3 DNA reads TGTGCCAGCACCCCGGGGGGGAACTATGGCTACACCTTC.

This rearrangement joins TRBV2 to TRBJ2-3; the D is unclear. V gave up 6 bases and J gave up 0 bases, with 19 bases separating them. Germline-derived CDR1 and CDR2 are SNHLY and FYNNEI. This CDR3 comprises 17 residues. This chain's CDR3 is CASSEFDWPGSTDTQYF. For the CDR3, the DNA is TGTGCCAGCAGCGAATTTGACTGGCCTGGTAGCACAGATACGCAGTATTTT.

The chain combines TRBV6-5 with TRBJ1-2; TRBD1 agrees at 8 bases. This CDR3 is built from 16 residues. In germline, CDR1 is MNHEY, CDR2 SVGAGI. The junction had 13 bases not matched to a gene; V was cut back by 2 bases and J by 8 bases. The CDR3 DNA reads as TGTGCCAGCAGTTACGGCGGACAGGGAAACAGGTTCGGCTACACCTTC. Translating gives CASSYGGQGNRFGYTF.

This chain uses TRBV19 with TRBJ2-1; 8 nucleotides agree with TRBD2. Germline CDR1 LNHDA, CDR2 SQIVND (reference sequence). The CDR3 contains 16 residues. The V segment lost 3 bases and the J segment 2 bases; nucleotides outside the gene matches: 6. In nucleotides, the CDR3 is TGTGCCAGTAGTATCACGAGCGGGAGCCCCTACAATGAGCAGTTCTTC. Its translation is CASSITSGSPYNEQFF.

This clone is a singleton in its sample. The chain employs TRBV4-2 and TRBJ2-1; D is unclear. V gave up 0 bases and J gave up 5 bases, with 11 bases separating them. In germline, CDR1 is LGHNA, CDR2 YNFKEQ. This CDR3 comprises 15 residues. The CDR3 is CASSQDGPIDNEQFF. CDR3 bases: TGTGCCAGCAGCCAAGATGGGCCGATAGACAATGAGCAGTTCTTC.

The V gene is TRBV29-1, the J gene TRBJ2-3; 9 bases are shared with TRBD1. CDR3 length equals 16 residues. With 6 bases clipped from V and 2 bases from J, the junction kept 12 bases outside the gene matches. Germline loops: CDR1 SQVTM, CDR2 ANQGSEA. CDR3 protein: CSVIFARDRVTDTQYF. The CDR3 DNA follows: TGCAGCGTCATATTTGCGCGGGACAGGGTCACAGATACGCAGTATTTT.

The CDR3 DNA reads TGCGCCAGCAGCCAAGATATGGACGGGAAAAACTATGGCTACACCTTC. As protein: CASSQDMDGKNYGYTF. V usage is TRBV4-3 and J usage is TRBJ1-2; D is unclear. V lost 0 bases, J lost 2 bases, and 13 bases lay in between. Germline assignment: CDR1 LGHNA and CDR2 YSLEER. The CDR3 sequence is 16 residues long.

The CDR3 nucleotides read TGCAGCGTTGAAGGGGGGCGAAGCTCCTACGAGCAGTACTTC. Translated, it gives CSVEGGRSSYEQYF. The chain couples TRBV29-1 to TRBJ2-7; a weak D match, TRBD1 (6 bases). Trimming removed 1 base at V and 0 bases at J, with 10 bases between. Germline CDR1 reads SQVTM; CDR2 reads ANQGSEA. This CDR3 has 14 residues.

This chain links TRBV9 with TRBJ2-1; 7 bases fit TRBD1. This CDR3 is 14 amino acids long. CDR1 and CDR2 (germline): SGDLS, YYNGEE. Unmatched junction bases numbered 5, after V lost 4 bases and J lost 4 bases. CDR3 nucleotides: TGTGCCAGCAGCATCGGACAGGAGTACAATGAGCAGTTCTTC. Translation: CASSIGQEYNEQFF.

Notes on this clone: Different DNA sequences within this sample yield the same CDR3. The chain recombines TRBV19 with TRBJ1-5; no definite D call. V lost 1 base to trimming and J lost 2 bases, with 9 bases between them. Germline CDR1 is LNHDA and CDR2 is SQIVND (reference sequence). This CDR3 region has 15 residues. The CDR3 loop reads CASSIGRRGNQPQHF. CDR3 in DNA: TGTGCCAGTAGTATAGGACGGCGGGGCAATCAGCCCCAGCATTTT.